Included here is one T cell receptor (beta chain) sequence, with context. The unsorted samples took some 90 million PBMCs to get genomic DNA. This record comes from a study of shared clonotypes between healthy human individuals. Study as a whole: Ranging from 18 to 49 in age, donors were a couple of women and a few men.

Over several immunoSEQ plates, each subset's genomic DNA was distributed in even portions. When replicate PCRs were run on unsorted PBMC, they used 300 ng DNA, tens of thousands of T cell genomes. TCRdb keeps only in-frame clones here, not all; method: immunoSEQ multiplex PCR. The sample has some 500,000 clones, about 80% seen once. This CDR3 contains 15 residues. Looked up from germline, CDR1 is SGHNT and CDR2 is YYREEE (reference sequence). V was pared by 3 bases and J by 0 bases, with 10 bases between. The chain couples TRBV5-4 to TRBJ2-1; no clear D gene. Sequenced: PBMCs. The source of this sequence is a middle-aged woman in good health. Some clones in this sample may be carry-over from other donors' samples. The CDR3 protein is CASSSDPSSYNEQFF. The CDR3 DNA is TGTGCCAGCAGCTCAGACCCGAGCTCCTACAATGAGCAGTTCTTC.